The 21 T cell receptor beta chains below come from one sample, sequenced in a study of metastatic and nonmetastatic thyroid tumors. Patients underwent thyroid surgery, and none had received any treatment before it. TCRdb reprocessed the PCR reads using MiXCR. In the table there are roughly 40,000 clones, roughly a sixth of which are singletons. The sample comprised blood. These TCRs come from a female donor with papillary thyroid cancer or a benign thyroid nodule (not recorded which). Some clones in this sample may be carry-over from other donors' samples.

The chain links TRBV20-1 to TRBJ2-7, with D perhaps TRBD2 (6 bases). Deletions cut 3 bases from V and 1 base from J, with 10 bases between. Per the germline V gene, CDR1 is DFQATT and CDR2 is SNEGSKA (reference sequence). CDR3 size: 13 residues. CDR3 coding DNA: TGCAGTGCTAGGGGAGGCGGGTCCTACGAGCAGTACTTC. Its protein is CSARGGGSYEQYF.

In its sample, this clone was seen many times. This chain connects TRBV6-5 to TRBJ2-4; 8 nucleotides align to TRBD1. The CDR3 runs 13 residues. Germline-derived CDR1 and CDR2 are MNHEY and SVGAGI. The ends lost 0 bases at V and 8 bases at J; junction bases unmatched: 0. CDR3 sequence reads: CASSYSDRDIQYF. For the CDR3, the DNA is TGTGCCAGCAGTTACTCGGACAGGGACATTCAGTACTTC.

Concerning this clone itself: The conserved phenylalanine or tryptophan normally closing the CDR3 is absent here, so this likely arose from a read error. This sequence joins TRBV5-8 and TRBJ1-5; no firm D call. Germline V gene sequence: CDR1 SGHTS, CDR2 YDEGEE. V was trimmed by 8 bases and J by 5 bases, leaving 17 bases between them. The CDR3 is 14 amino acids. The CDR3 reads CASAPGVSYQPQHS. The CDR3 coding sequence is TGTGCCAGTGCGCCTGGGGTTAGTTATCAGCCCCAGCATTCT.

The chain is built from TRBV6-1 and TRBJ1-2, with D perhaps TRBD1 (6 bases). The V gene's germline CDR1 is MNHNS and CDR2 SASEGT. Trimming stripped 9 bases from V and 5 bases from J, with 13 bases between. The CDR3 is made up of 12 amino acids. As DNA, the CDR3 is TGTGCCAGACTGGACAGTTTATATGGCTACACCTTC. The encoded protein is CARLDSLYGYTF.

CDR3 nucleotide sequence: TGTGCCAGCAGTGGGGGACTAGCGGGAATTAGTGAGCAGTTCTTC. Translation: CASSGGLAGISEQFF. This chain connects TRBV12-3 or TRBV12-4 to TRBJ2-1; 13 bases are a match to TRBD2. Trimming cost V 5 bases and J 9 bases; bases outside gene matches: 7. The CDR3 is 15 residues long.

This clone has a count of ten or more. The chain joins TRBV5-1 to TRBJ1-2, with no clear D. The CDR3 loop spans 14 amino acids. With 0 bases removed from V and 2 bases from J, the gap between germline ends came to 8 bases. Germline CDR1 is SGHRS and CDR2 is YFSETQ. CDR3 region: CASSLAVSNYGYTF. CDR3 sequence (DNA): TGCGCCAGCAGCTTGGCCGTCAGCAACTATGGCTACACCTTC.

In its sample, this clone was seen many times. The V and J genes are TRBV27 and TRBJ1-2; unclear D gene. V was shortened by 3 bases and J by 4 bases, with 9 bases between the two germline ends. The CDR3 is 13 amino acids. CDR1 and CDR2 (germline): MNHEY, SMNVEV (reference sequence). CDR3 protein: CASSFRASYGYTF. The CDR3 DNA sequence: TGTGCCAGCAGTTTCCGGGCCAGCTATGGCTACACCTTC.

This chain joins TRBV28 and TRBJ1-2; D is unclear. V gave up 6 bases and J gave up 4 bases, with 21 bases separating them. This CDR3 has 16 amino acids. CDR1 and CDR2 (germline): MDHEN, SYDVKM. CDR3 in DNA: TGTGCCAGCAGCCCGGCGGCGTATCTATGGGGCTATGGCTACACCTTC. As protein: CASSPAAYLWGYGYTF.

For this clone: As the CDR3 is not closed by the conserved phenylalanine or tryptophan, this likely results from a read error. The chain carries TRBV3-1 and TRBJ1-1, with D unresolved. There are 15 residues in the CDR3. Trimming cost V 1 base and J 2 bases, with 11 bases left between them. Germline V gives CDR1 LGHDT, CDR2 YNNKEL (reference sequence). The CDR3 loop reads CASSQVVFPNTEAFY. In nucleotides, the CDR3 is TGTGCCAGCAGCCAAGTGGTCTTTCCTAACACTGAAGCTTTCTAT.

A few counts support this clone. The chain joins TRBV30 to TRBJ2-5, with D unclear. Trimming took off 3 bases at V and 8 bases at J, with 16 bases between the two ends. Germline V gene data show CDR1 as GTSNPN and CDR2 as SVGIG (reference sequence). This CDR3 has 13 residues. The CDR3 region has the DNA TGTGCCTGGAGAAGAGGATGGCGGAATACCCAGTACTTC. Its translation is CAWRRGWRNTQYF.

By proportion, this clone is medium-sized. The chain uses TRBV29-1 and TRBJ2-7, with a tentative D call TRBD1 (5 bases). The germline V gene encodes CDR1 SQVTM and CDR2 ANQGSEA. V was clipped by 4 bases and J by 2 bases, with 9 bases between them. This CDR3 is built from 12 residues. CDR3 region: CSVGGETYEQYF. The CDR3 DNA sequence: TGCAGCGTTGGGGGCGAGACCTACGAGCAGTACTTC.

This clone occurred many times. The gene calls are TRBV18 and TRBJ2-1, with TRBD2 identical over 8 bases. The CDR3 sequence is 18 residues long. Trimming at V came to 2 bases and at J to 0 bases, leaving 9 bases not matched to a gene. Per germline, CDR1 KGHSH and CDR2 LQKENI. The CDR3 bases are TGTGCCAGCTCACCATCGGGAGGGCCATCGAGCTCCTACAATGAGCAGTTCTTC. Amino acid sequence: CASSPSGGPSSSYNEQFF.

This clone is deemed medium-sized. The chain joins TRBV9 to TRBJ1-3; D unclear. CDR1 is SGDLS, CDR2 YYNGEE, per germline. The V end lost 4 bases, the J end lost 0 bases, and 17 bases lay between the germline ends. The CDR3 is 17 amino acids. CDR3 coding DNA: TGTGCCAGCAGCCCGCGAACTACATTACACTCTGGAAACACCATATATTTT. Its protein product is CASSPRTTLHSGNTIYF. The full variable domain, its missing parts supplied by reference TRBV9 and TRBJ1-3, is DSGVTQTPKHLITATGQRVTLRCSPRSGDLSVYWYQQSLDQGLQFLIQYYNGEERAKGNILERFSAQQFPDLHSELNLSSLELGDSALYFCASSPRTTLHSGNTIYFGEGSWLTVV.

Many counts were recorded for this clone. J is TRBJ2-5 and V is TRBV19; 8 bases align to TRBD1. J lost 2 bases, V lost 3 bases, and 5 bases had no gene match. Germline-derived CDR1 and CDR2 are LNHDA and SQIVND (reference sequence). This CDR3 spans 15 amino acids. The CDR3 sequence is CASSIVRTGQETQYF. Here the CDR3 DNA reads TGTGCCAGTAGTATTGTTCGGACAGGGCAAGAGACCCAGTACTTC.

At least ten counts were recorded for this clone. The gene calls are TRBV5-4 and TRBJ1-3; no reliable D call. The V and J ends lost 5 bases and 0 bases respectively, with 6 bases between them. CDR3 length: 13 amino acids. Germline V gene data show CDR1 as SGHNT and CDR2 as YYREEE (reference sequence). This CDR3 reads CASRLPSGNTIYF. In DNA, the CDR3 is TGTGCCAGCAGGTTGCCCTCTGGAAACACCATATATTTT.

This clone was picked up many times. V and J are TRBV10-1 and TRBJ2-3, with TRBD2 matching 12 bases. The CDR3 is made up of 18 amino acids. Looked up from germline, CDR1 is WNHNN and CDR2 is SYGVQD (reference sequence). With 8 bases clipped from V and 2 bases from J, the junction kept 14 bases outside the gene matches. The CDR3 sequence: CASGFGLAGGPLTDTQYF. The CDR3 DNA is TGCGCCAGCGGGTTTGGGCTAGCGGGGGGGCCCCTCACAGATACGCAGTATTTT.

In its sample, this clone is medium-sized. V usage is TRBV6-1 and J usage is TRBJ2-7, with D possibly being TRBD1 (8 bases). V dropped 6 bases and J dropped 3 bases, with 12 bases sitting between them. There are 13 residues in the CDR3. CDR1 MNHNS and CDR2 SASEGT come from the germline V gene. The CDR3 reads CASSGGTGYEQYF. CDR3 nucleotide sequence: TGTGCCAGCAGCGGGGGGACAGGCTACGAGCAGTACTTC.

This clone appeared a few times. The chain joins TRBV30 to TRBJ1-1; no clear D gene. Looked up from germline, CDR1 is GTSNPN and CDR2 is SVGIG (reference sequence). The CDR3 totals 13 residues. The ends were cut back, 7 bases at V and 5 bases at J, with 17 bases in the middle. This CDR3 is CASRDKGWTEAFF. The CDR3 nucleotides are TGTGCCTCGAGGGATAAGGGTTGGACTGAAGCTTTCTTT.

V is TRBV11-2 and J is TRBJ2-1; 9 bases map to TRBD1. CDR1 is SGHAT, CDR2 FQNNGV, per germline. V was clipped by 3 bases and J by 5 bases; unmatched bases: 11. The CDR3 is 17 residues long. The CDR3 sequence is CASSLGFIGQGNNEQFF. The DNA for the CDR3 is TGTGCCAGCAGCTTGGGTTTTATTGGACAGGGGAACAATGAGCAGTTCTTC.

This clone was seen at least ten times. The chain carries TRBV9 and TRBJ1-2, with a tentative D call TRBD1 (6 bases). V lost 3 bases and J 7 bases, leaving 7 bases between the germline ends. This CDR3 has 11 residues. Germline V gene data show CDR1 as SGDLS and CDR2 as YYNGEE. The CDR3 region is CASSGTVGYTF. The CDR3 coding sequence is TGTGCCAGCAGCGGGACAGTTGGCTACACCTTC.

Comment on this clone: A read error may account for a junction end that differs from germline. The rearrangement joins TRBV5-1 to TRBJ2-7; D is unclear. Germline loops: CDR1 SGHRS, CDR2 YFSETQ. The CDR3 extends over 13 amino acids. The CDR3 is CASILLPSGEQYF. The CDR3 region has the DNA TGCGCCAGCATCTTGCTCCCCTCTGGGGAGCAGTACTTC.